This is a list of T cell receptor beta chains from one sample in a study of cytomegalovirus exposure and HLA in healthy donors. Repertoires were generated with immunoSEQ multiplex PCR, while TCRdb's copy carries only in-frame clones and drops some. The table shows about 140,000 clones, with 65% to 85% occurring only once. The sequenced material came from PBMCs. The receptors stem from a man aged 45 to 65 in good health and CMV-seronegative. The CDR3 runs from the conserved cysteine through the conserved F or W. Where a row states a size, it is once, few, many or the class of an expanded clone; other rows omit it.

CDR3 protein: CASSLARTGRADTQYF; clone size: .; V gene: TRBV5-1; J gene: TRBJ2-3
CDR3 protein: CAIRSDRGDTGELFF; clone size: .; V gene: TRBV10-3; J gene: TRBJ2-2
CDR3 protein: CASSSGQGNTEAFF; clone size: once; V gene: TRBV19; J gene: TRBJ1-1
CDR3 protein: CASGQGGLGEQFF; clone size: .; V gene: TRBV7-3; J gene: TRBJ2-1
CDR3 protein: CASSIYASQGVEAFF; clone size: .; V gene: TRBV19; J gene: TRBJ1-1
CDR3 protein: CASSDTGVTTEAFF; clone size: few; V gene: TRBV6-5; J gene: TRBJ1-1
CDR3 protein: CASSPGVTGGMGYTF; clone size: .; V gene: TRBV7-8; J gene: TRBJ1-2
CDR3 protein: CASSSTGGYEQYF; clone size: .; V gene: TRBV7-8; J gene: TRBJ2-7
CDR3 protein: CASSLGLAGVVEQYF; clone size: few; V gene: TRBV7-2; J gene: TRBJ2-7
CDR3 protein: CASSYRGGSSYNEQFF; clone size: .; V gene: TRBV7-2; J gene: TRBJ2-1
CDR3 protein: CAREINRGAGYGYTF; clone size: .; V gene: TRBV2; J gene: TRBJ1-2
CDR3 protein: CASSIGGQGGGTEAFF; clone size: once; V gene: TRBV19; J gene: TRBJ1-1
CDR3 protein: CASSYYGRGGAQPQHF; clone size: .; V gene: TRBV27; J gene: TRBJ1-5
CDR3 protein: CASSDGQGRGTGELFF; clone size: few; V gene: TRBV9; J gene: TRBJ2-2
CDR3 protein: CASSLTGYGNTIYF; clone size: .; V gene: TRBV28; J gene: TRBJ1-3
CDR3 protein: CASKRDGRDTQYF; clone size: .; V gene: TRBV27; J gene: TRBJ2-3
CDR3 protein: CASSLSASGAQETQYF; clone size: few; V gene: TRBV7-3; J gene: TRBJ2-5
CDR3 protein: CASSLTGSSYNEQFF; clone size: .; V gene: TRBV5-1; J gene: TRBJ2-1
CDR3 protein: CASSYGTGYGEETQYF; clone size: few; V gene: TRBV5-6; J gene: TRBJ2-5
CDR3 protein: CASSFRGTGELFF; clone size: .; V gene: TRBV2; J gene: TRBJ2-2
CDR3 protein: CASSENWGDNEQFF; clone size: once; V gene: TRBV6-1; J gene: TRBJ2-1
CDR3 protein: CASKPDRGGNQPQHF; clone size: .; V gene: TRBV6-1; J gene: TRBJ1-5
CDR3 protein: CSGGRIAGELFF; clone size: .; V gene: TRBV7-9; J gene: TRBJ2-2
CDR3 protein: CSARTSYTQYF; clone size: .; V gene: TRBV20-1; J gene: TRBJ2-3
CDR3 protein: CAVPRTSGRAGEQFF; clone size: .; V gene: TRBV30; J gene: TRBJ2-1
CDR3 protein: CASSQTNGYGYTF; clone size: few; V gene: TRBV5-6; J gene: TRBJ1-2
CDR3 protein: CASGLEPGNTIYF; clone size: .; V gene: TRBV12-5; J gene: TRBJ1-3
CDR3 protein: CASRYSYNEQFF; clone size: .; V gene: TRBV19; J gene: TRBJ2-1
CDR3 protein: CASSPRQILSGANVLTF; clone size: .; V gene: TRBV9; J gene: TRBJ2-6
CDR3 protein: CASSPGGVYGYTF; clone size: .; V gene: TRBV28; J gene: TRBJ1-2
CDR3 protein: CSVETSGAPQETQYF; clone size: .; V gene: TRBV29-1; J gene: TRBJ2-5
CDR3 protein: CASSDPEEGSGIQYF; clone size: .; V gene: TRBV10-1; J gene: TRBJ2-4
CDR3 protein: CASGGSPSYNEQFF; clone size: .; V gene: TRBV6-5; J gene: TRBJ2-1
CDR3 protein: CASSPELPRSGNTIYF; clone size: .; V gene: TRBV18; J gene: TRBJ1-3